Below, 14 T cell receptor beta chains from the same sample are listed, as sequenced in a study of cytomegalovirus exposure and HLA in healthy donors. A multiplex PCR was run with 60 Vbeta primers and 13 Jbeta primers. Measured with immunoSEQ multiplex PCR; TCRdb has only the in-frame clones, and not every one. The profile shows some 160,000 clones, about 78% of them singletons. Source material: PBMCs. These receptors were obtained from a male donor in good health and CMV-seronegative.

This rearrangement joins TRBV28 to TRBJ1-1; 8 bases map to TRBD1. The V gene's germline CDR1 is MDHEN and CDR2 SYDVKM. Germline trimming cut 5 bases from V and 1 base from J; bases unmatched to any gene: 6. The CDR3 is made up of 15 amino acids. As DNA, the CDR3 is TGTGCCAGCAGTACCCCGGACAGGGAGAACACTGAAGCTTTCTTT. Its translation: CASSTPDRENTEAFF.

The gene calls are TRBV18 and TRBJ2-3; weak D call: TRBD2 (6 bases). CDR1 is KGHSH and CDR2 is LQKENI in the germline V gene. This CDR3 is 16 amino acids long. V was shortened by 0 bases and J by 4 bases, with 14 bases between the two germline ends. CDR3 nucleotides: TGTGCCAGCTCACCACCGTTACTAGCTTCTCCAGATACGCAGTATTTT. This translates into CASSPPLLASPDTQYF.

The chain couples TRBV5-4 to TRBJ2-7, with D perhaps TRBD1 (7 bases). The CDR3 runs to 13 residues. Trimming removed 0 bases from V and 6 bases from J, with 10 bases in between. Germline CDR1 SGHNT, CDR2 YYREEE (reference sequence). Here the CDR3 reads CASSLAGGLEQYF. CDR3 bases: TGTGCCAGCAGCTTGGCAGGGGGGCTCGAGCAGTACTTC.

The rearrangement joins TRBV6-5 to TRBJ1-6, with 11 positions matching TRBD1. CDR1 and CDR2 from the germline V gene are MNHEY and SVGAGI. The CDR3 consists of 14 residues. V shed 8 bases and J 9 bases; nucleotides not matched to a gene: 6. CDR3 nucleotide sequence: TGTGCCAGCGGTAGGACAGGGGGCACTTCACCCCTCCACTTT. This codes for CASGRTGGTSPLHF.

The chain links TRBV28 to TRBJ1-3; the match to TRBD1 covers 9 bases. The CDR3 contains 17 residues. Germline values: CDR1 MDHEN, CDR2 SYDVKM. Trimming at V came to 4 bases and at J to 0 bases, leaving 7 bases not matched to a gene. In DNA form, the CDR3 reads TGTGCCAGCAGTTCCTCGACAGGGGGTTACTCTGGAAACACCATATATTTT. This encodes CASSSSTGGYSGNTIYF.

This clone was counted a single time. The chain recombines TRBV19 with TRBJ2-1; possible D gene TRBD2, 5 bases. The germline V gene has CDR1 LNHDA and CDR2 SQIVND (reference sequence). CDR3 length: 16 amino acids. Trimming took 6 bases from V and 3 from J, leaving 18 bases between them. The CDR3 coding sequence is TGTGCCAGTAGCAAGAGAAGAGGGCTTAGCTACAATGAGCAGTTCTTC. Its protein product is CASSKRRGLSYNEQFF.

The CDR3 nucleotides read TGTGCCAGCAGAGCCGGACAGGGAGGTTATGGCTACACCTTC. Protein sequence: CASRAGQGGYGYTF. V gene TRBV6-1 combines with J gene TRBJ1-2; 8 bases line up with TRBD1. CDR3 length: 14 amino acids. The J segment lost 5 bases and the V segment lost 6 bases, leaving 8 bases of the junction unmatched. Germline V gene data show CDR1 as MNHNS and CDR2 as SASEGT.

The chain has TRBV28 and TRBJ1-3, with 8 bases fitting TRBD1. Trimming cost V 6 bases and J 9 bases; bases outside gene matches: 7. CDR1 is MDHEN and CDR2 is SYDVKM in the germline V gene. CDR3 length: 13 amino acids. This CDR3 is CASSPGQGTTIYF. For the CDR3, the DNA is TGTGCCAGCAGCCCCGGACAGGGCACCACCATATATTTT.

The rearrangement uses TRBV29-1 and TRBJ2-7, with 9 bases aligning to TRBD2. The length of the CDR3 is 14 residues. In germline, CDR1 is SQVTM, CDR2 ANQGSEA. Unmatched junction bases numbered 8, after V lost 4 bases and J lost 4 bases. The CDR3 reads CSVVMGLAMYEQYF. DNA for the CDR3: TGCAGCGTTGTGATGGGACTAGCTATGTACGAGCAGTACTTC.

This clone was detected only a few times. The chain has TRBV19 and TRBJ1-2; TRBD1 might be the D (5 bases). Trimming removed 7 bases at V and 2 bases at J, with 14 bases between. The CDR3 is 14 amino acids. Looked up from germline, CDR1 is LNHDA and CDR2 is SQIVND (reference sequence). The CDR3 DNA follows: TGTGCCAGTACCCGGGGAGGGACCAACTATGGCTACACCTTC. This sequence encodes CASTRGGTNYGYTF.

The rearrangement joins TRBV28 to TRBJ1-1; TRBD1 is a possible D gene (5 bases). The CDR3 length is 14 residues. CDR1 is MDHEN, CDR2 SYDVKM, per germline. The ends were cut back, 6 bases at V and 2 bases at J, with 13 bases in the middle. As DNA, the CDR3 is TGTGCCAGCAGGAAGACTCAGGGTAACACTGAAGCTTTCTTT. Residues: CASRKTQGNTEAFF.

The chain recombines TRBV10-3 with TRBJ1-5; TRBD1 matches 7 bases. The V and J ends lost 0 bases and 3 bases, in that order; junction bases with no gene match: 2. The CDR3 loop spans 15 amino acids. Per the germline V gene, CDR1 is ENHRY and CDR2 is SYGVKD. CDR3 nucleotides: TGTGCCATCAGTGAGTCTGGGACAGTCAATCAGCCCCAGCATTTT. It encodes CAISESGTVNQPQHF.

The CDR3 spells CAISLRDRGETQYF. DNA for the CDR3: TGTGCCATTTCCCTCCGGGACAGAGGAGAGACCCAGTACTTC. This rearrangement joins TRBV11-3 to TRBJ2-5, with 7 positions matching TRBD1. The trim removed 10 bases at V and 4 bases at J, leaving 12 bases unmatched. The CDR3 runs 14 residues. Per the germline V gene, CDR1 is SGHNT and CDR2 is YENEEA.

V is TRBV29-1 and J is TRBJ1-4, with TRBD1 identical over 7 bases. V shed 4 bases and J 6 bases; nucleotides not matched to a gene: 2. The CDR3 is 12 residues long. The V gene's germline CDR1 is SQVTM and CDR2 ANQGSEA. The CDR3 DNA sequence: TGCAGCGTTGGGGACAGAGATGAAAAACTGTTTTTT. Its protein product is CSVGDRDEKLFF.